This TCR beta chain derives from a study of cytomegalovirus exposure and HLA in healthy donors (dated 2017 in TCRdb). Context from the whole study: A later analysis indicated that the 120 or so validation repertoires were generated on the platform also employed for the 700 or so repertoires of the first cohort. The study aimed to test whether signatures of past pathogen exposure could be identified by cataloging public T cell receptors. A separate validation cohort of 100 to 150 different subjects was used in addition to the 666-subject first cohort. The study combined high-throughput TCR immunosequencing, statistical association of individual TCRs with disease status, and machine learning to predict cytomegalovirus infection status.

To note about this clone: No antigen is known for it. No base qualities exist here, and no much larger clone lies one base off it.

The investigation overall reported the following: Most TCR sequences were observed very rarely across donors, whereas some public TCRs were present in many individuals. A few of the identified cytomegalovirus-associated TCR beta chains were confirmed in vitro to be specific for cytomegalovirus antigens. All 130 or so repertoires were used to score co-occurrence in the validation cohort in a later analysis, because that analysis had no HLA typing for the cohort. In a later analysis, TCRs clustered in the first cohort were found to also tend to co-occur in the roughly 120 validation repertoires, with 94% of cluster scores above 0. The study listed 150 to 200 TCR beta chains as associated with cytomegalovirus. The authors suggested that the approach could potentially be generalized to other disease states and immunological phenotypes. The classifier was reported to diagnose cytomegalovirus status with high specificity and sensitivity in both the original and validation cohorts.

The donors belonged to the validation cohort of around 110 subjects, which was separate from the roughly 700-subject first cohort. Library preparation was by the immunoSEQ multiplex PCR assay. The paper's processing steps were these. A statistical classification framework was developed to diagnose cytomegalovirus status using the catalog of TCR beta chain sequences. TCRdb provides this immuneACCESS table in a form limited to in-frame rearrangements. Some clones are lacking; in checked studies, under half of them reflect an unresolved V gene, and why the rest are absent is not known. The DNA was the basis for D and trimming; V, J and clone size are from that table. The sample records around 250,000 clones, almost 90% of which are singletons. Of the sample, roughly 0.38% falls within the top ten clones. The trim is 0 bases for V and 1 base for J, with a gap of 19 bases between the germline ends. CDR3 length: 20 amino acids, cysteine to phenylalanine. CDR3 DNA is the only sequence kept; it has 60 bases, read in frame from the first base. The germline V gene sets CDR1 to LGHNA and CDR2 to YSLEER.

The sequence came from a woman aged 18-35 years in good health and CMV-seronegative. The sequence is built from TRBV4-3 and TRBJ2-6; no D segment can be confidently identified. The sequencing input was PBMCs. The CDR3 reads as follows: CASSQDPLSIFLSGANVLTF. DNA sequence: TGCGCCAGCAGCCAAGACCCCTTGTCAATCTTCCTATCTGGGGCCAACGTCCTGACTTTC.